Reported below is one T cell receptor (beta chain). It lacks a known antigen. Base-call qualities are not available, and no considerably larger clone is one nucleotide away. The source of the sample is a study of T cell changes during pregnancy in multiple sclerosis (dated by TCRdb to the late 2010s). Looking at the study overall: Changes in the T cell repertoire over the course of pregnancy were examined in this study in women with multiple sclerosis.

The CDR3, from cysteine to phenylalanine, totals 14 residues. Of all the DNA, just the CDR3 is kept, 42 bases in frame from base 1. V drops 2 bases and J drops 5 bases, leaving 10 bases in between. CDR1 and CDR2 are read off the germline V gene as MNHEY and SVGAGI. The protocol used for the library was the immunoSEQ multiplex PCR assay. The table was pulled from immuneACCESS by TCRdb, which kept in-frame rearrangements only. Such tables lose some clones; where checked, under half of the loss comes from unresolved V genes, and the rest has no known cause. This sample holds over 30,000 clones; roughly 90% were observed only once. Of the sample, 3.5% to 4% is held by the ten largest clones.

The sequence joins TRBV6-5 to TRBJ2-1; TRBD2 is possibly the D segment (7 matching bases). The source was CD8+ T cells from peripheral blood mononuclear cells, collected in the third trimester of pregnancy. This TCR came from a female donor with multiple sclerosis, enrolled in a pregnancy study. CDR3 reads: CASSYAGANNEQFF. The nucleotide sequence reads TGTGCCAGCAGTTACGCGGGGGCCAACAATGAGCAGTTCTTC.